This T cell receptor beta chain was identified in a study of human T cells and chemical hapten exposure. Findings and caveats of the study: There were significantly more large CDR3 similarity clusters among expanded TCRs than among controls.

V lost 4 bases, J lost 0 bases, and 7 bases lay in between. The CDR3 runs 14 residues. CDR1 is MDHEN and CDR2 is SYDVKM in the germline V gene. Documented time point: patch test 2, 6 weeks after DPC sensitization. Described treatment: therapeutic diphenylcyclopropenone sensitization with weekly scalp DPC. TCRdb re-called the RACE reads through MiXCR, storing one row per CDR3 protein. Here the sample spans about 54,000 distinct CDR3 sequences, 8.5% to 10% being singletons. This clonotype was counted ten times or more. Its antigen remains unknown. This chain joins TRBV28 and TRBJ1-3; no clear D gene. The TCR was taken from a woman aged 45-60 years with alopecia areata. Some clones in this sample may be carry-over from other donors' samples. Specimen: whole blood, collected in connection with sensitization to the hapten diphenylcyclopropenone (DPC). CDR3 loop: CASSYGSSGNTIYF. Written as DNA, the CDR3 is TGTGCCAGCAGTTATGGTAGCTCTGGAAACACCATATATTTT.